This T cell receptor (beta chain) derives from a study of identifying expanded T cells in peripheral blood. Study conclusions and caveats: About 1.2 clones differed between technical replicates, versus approximately 17 and 20 over time. Variance in clone template counts between approximately two-week samples significantly increased with total template count across all healthy donors.

Collection occurred without any documented infections or immune events in donors. V was shortened by 4 bases and J by 0 bases, with 11 bases between the two germline ends. The germline gives CDR1 SGHDN, CDR2 FVKESK. The CDR3 is 15 residues long. The data were produced by immunoSEQ multiplex PCR, yet TCRdb's version contains in-frame clones alone and is incomplete. The data contain 84,000 or so clones, 89% of them singletons. A note on this clone: Its antigen is currently unknown.

This chain connects TRBV14 to TRBJ2-3; D unclear. The specimen was blood. The receptor's source is a person aged 18 to 70 in good health. CDR3 in amino acids: CASSPRETSTDTQYF. CDR3 nucleotide sequence: TGTGCCAGCAGCCCAAGAGAGACTAGCACAGATACGCAGTATTTT.